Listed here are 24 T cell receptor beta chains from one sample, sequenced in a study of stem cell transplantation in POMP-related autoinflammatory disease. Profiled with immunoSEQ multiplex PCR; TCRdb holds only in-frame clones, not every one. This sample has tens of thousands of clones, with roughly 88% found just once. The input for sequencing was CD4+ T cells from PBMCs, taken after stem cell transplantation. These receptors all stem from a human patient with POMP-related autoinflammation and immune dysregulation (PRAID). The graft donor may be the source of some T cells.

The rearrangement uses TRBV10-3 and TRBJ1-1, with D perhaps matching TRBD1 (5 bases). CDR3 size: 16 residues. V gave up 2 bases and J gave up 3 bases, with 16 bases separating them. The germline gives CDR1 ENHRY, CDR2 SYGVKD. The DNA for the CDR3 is TGTGCCATCAGTGAGCCCTGGGGGAGGCCAGACACTGAAGCTTTCTTT. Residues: CAISEPWGRPDTEAFF.

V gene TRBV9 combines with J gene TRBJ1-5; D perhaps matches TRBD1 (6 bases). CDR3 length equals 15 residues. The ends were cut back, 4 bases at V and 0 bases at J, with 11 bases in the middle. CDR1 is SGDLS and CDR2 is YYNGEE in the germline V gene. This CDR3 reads CASSPTGNSNQPQHF. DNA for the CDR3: TGTGCCAGCAGCCCGACAGGTAATAGCAATCAGCCCCAGCATTTT.

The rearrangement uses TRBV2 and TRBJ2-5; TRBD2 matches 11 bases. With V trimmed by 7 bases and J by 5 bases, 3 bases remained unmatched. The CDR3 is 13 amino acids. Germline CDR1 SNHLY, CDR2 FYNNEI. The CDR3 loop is CASTGTSGETQYF. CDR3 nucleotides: TGTGCCAGCACCGGGACTAGCGGCGAGACCCAGTACTTC.

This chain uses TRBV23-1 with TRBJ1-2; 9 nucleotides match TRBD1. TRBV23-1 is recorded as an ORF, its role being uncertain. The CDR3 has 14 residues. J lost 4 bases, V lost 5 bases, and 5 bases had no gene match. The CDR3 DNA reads TGCGCCAGCAGTTCCGGGACAGGGTCCTATGGCTACACCTTC. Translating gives CASSSGTGSYGYTF.

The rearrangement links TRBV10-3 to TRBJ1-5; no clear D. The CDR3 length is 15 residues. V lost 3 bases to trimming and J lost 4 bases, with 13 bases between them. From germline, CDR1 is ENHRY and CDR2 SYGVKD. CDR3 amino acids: CAISEKWAANQPQHF. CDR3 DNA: TGTGCCATCAGTGAAAAATGGGCAGCTAATCAGCCCCAGCATTTT.

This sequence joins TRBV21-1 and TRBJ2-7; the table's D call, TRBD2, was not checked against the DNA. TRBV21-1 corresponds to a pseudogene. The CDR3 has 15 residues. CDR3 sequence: CASSKVSGISYEQYV. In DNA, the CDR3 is TGTGCCAGCAGCAAAGTTTCGGGGATCTCCTACGAGCAGTACGTC.

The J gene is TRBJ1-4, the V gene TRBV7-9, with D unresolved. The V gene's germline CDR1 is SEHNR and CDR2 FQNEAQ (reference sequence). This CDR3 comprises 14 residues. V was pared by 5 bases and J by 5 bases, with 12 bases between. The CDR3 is CASSRNGRNEKLFF. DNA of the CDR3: TGTGCCAGCAGCCGCAACGGCCGCAATGAAAAACTGTTTTTT.

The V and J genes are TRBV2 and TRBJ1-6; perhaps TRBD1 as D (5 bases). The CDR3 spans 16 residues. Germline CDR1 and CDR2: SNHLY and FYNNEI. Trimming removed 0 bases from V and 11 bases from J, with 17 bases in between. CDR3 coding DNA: TGTGCCAGCAGTGAAGCTGGGAGGGCCGGGGGAACACCCCTCCACTTT. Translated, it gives CASSEAGRAGGTPLHF.

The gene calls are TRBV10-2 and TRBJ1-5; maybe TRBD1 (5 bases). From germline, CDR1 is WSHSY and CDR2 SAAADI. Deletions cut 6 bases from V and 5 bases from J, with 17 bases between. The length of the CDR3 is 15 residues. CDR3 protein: CASSAIQGSYQPQHF. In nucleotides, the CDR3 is TGCGCCAGCAGCGCAATCCAGGGATCCTATCAGCCCCAGCATTTT.

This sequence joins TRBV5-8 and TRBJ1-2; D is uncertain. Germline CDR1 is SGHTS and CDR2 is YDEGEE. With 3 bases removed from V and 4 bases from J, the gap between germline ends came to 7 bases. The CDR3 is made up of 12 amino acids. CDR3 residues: CASSSRGYGYTF. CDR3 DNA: TGTGCCAGCAGCTCCAGAGGCTATGGCTACACCTTC. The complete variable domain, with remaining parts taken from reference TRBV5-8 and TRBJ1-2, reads EAGVTQSPTHLIKTRGQQATLRCSPISGHTSVYWYQQALGLGLQFLLWYDEGEERNRGNFPPRFSGRQFPNYSSELNVNALELEDSALYLCASSSRGYGYTFGSGTRLTVV.

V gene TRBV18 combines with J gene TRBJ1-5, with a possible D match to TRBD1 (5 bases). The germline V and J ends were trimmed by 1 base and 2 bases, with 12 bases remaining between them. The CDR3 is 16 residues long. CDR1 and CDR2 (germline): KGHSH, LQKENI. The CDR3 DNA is TGTGCCAGCTCACCACAGGGAGGGGCAGGCAATCAGCCCCAGCATTTT. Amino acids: CASSPQGGAGNQPQHF. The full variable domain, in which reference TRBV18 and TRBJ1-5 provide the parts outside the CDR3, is NAGVMQNPRHLVRRRGQEARLRCSPMKGHSHVYWYRQLPEEGLKFMVYLQKENIIDESGMPKERFSAEFPKEGPSILRIQQVVRGDSAAYFCASSPQGGAGNQPQHFGDGTRLSIL.

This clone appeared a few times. The CDR3 spells CASSILAGESYEQYF. The CDR3 nucleotides read TGTGCCAGCAGCATACTAGCGGGAGAATCCTACGAGCAGTACTTC. The chain has TRBV7-2 and TRBJ2-7; TRBD2 matches 11 bases. CDR1 is SGHTA, CDR2 FQGNSA, per germline. Trimming cost V 5 bases and J 1 base; bases outside gene matches: 4. This CDR3 comprises 15 residues.

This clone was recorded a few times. CDR3 loop: CASSQDGTGSLYEQYF. The CDR3 DNA is TGTGCCAGCAGCCAAGATGGGACAGGGTCATTATACGAGCAGTACTTC. The V gene is TRBV3-1 (or the pseudogene TRBV3-2), the J gene TRBJ2-7, with 9 bases aligning to TRBD1. This CDR3 has 16 residues. Germline CDR1 reads LGHDT; CDR2 reads YNNKEL (reference sequence). The J segment lost 4 bases and the V segment lost 0 bases, leaving 7 bases of the junction unmatched.

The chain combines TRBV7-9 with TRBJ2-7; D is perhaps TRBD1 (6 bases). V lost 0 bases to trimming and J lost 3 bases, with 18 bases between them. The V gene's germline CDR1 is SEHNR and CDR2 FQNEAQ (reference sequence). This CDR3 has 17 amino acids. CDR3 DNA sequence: TGTGCCAGCAGCTTAGCAGGGGGTCTACCTTATAACTACGAGCAGTACTTC. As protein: CASSLAGGLPYNYEQYF.

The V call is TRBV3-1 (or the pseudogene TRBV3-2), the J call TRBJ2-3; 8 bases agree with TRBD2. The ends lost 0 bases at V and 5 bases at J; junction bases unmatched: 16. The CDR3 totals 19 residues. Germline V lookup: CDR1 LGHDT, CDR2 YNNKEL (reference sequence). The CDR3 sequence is CASSQDGGAWYSTRDTQYF. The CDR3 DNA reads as TGTGCCAGCAGCCAAGACGGGGGGGCCTGGTACAGCACACGAGATACGCAGTATTTT.

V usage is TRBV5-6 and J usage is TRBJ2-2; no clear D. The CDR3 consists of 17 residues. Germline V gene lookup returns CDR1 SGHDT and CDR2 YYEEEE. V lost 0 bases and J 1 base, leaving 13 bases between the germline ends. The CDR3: CASSLGQNLRNTGELFF. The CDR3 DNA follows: TGTGCCAGCAGCTTGGGCCAGAACCTGCGGAACACCGGGGAGCTGTTTTTT.

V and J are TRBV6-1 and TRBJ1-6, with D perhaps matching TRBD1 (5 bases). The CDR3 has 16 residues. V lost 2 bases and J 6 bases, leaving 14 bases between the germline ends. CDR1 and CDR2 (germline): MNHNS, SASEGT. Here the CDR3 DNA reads TGTGCCAGCAGTGAATTAGGGGCTGCGTCTAATTCACCCCTCCACTTT. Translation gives CASSELGAASNSPLHF.

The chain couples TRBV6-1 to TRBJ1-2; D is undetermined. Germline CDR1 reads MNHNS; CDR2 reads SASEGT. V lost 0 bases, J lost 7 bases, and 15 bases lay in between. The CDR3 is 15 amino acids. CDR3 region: CASSEAIQSARGYTF. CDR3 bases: TGTGCCAGCAGTGAAGCCATTCAGTCGGCTCGTGGCTACACCTTC.

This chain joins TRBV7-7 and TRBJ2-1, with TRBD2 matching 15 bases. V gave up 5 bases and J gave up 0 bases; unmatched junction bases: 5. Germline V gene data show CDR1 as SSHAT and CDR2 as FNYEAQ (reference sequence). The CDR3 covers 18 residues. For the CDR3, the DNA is TGTGCCAGCAGCCCGGGACTAGCGGGAGGCCACTCCTACAATGAGCAGTTCTTC. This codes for CASSPGLAGGHSYNEQFF.

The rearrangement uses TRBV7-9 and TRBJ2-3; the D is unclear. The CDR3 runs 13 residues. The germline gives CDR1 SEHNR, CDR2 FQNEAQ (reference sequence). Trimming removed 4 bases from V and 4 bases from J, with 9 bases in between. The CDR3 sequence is CASSSNFPDTQYF. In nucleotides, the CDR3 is TGTGCCAGCAGCTCTAATTTCCCAGATACGCAGTATTTT.

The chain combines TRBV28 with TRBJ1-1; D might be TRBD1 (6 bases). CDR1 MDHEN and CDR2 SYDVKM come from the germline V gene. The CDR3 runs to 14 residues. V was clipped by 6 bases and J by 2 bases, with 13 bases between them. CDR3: CASRTGTPNTEAFF. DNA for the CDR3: TGTGCCAGCAGAACCGGGACACCAAACACTGAAGCTTTCTTT.

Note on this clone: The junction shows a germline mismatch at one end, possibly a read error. The CDR3 spells CASTLPLAGTMNTEAFF. The CDR3 DNA follows: TGTGCCAGCACTTTACCCCTCGCAGGTACCATGAACACTGAAGCTTTCTTT. V usage is TRBV28 and J usage is TRBJ1-1; D is ambiguous. Germline V gene lookup returns CDR1 MDHEN and CDR2 SYDVKM. The CDR3 runs to 17 residues.

The CDR3 region is CASSLYPGYNGYTF. In nucleotides, the CDR3 is TGTGCCAGCAGTTTATATCCGGGGTATAATGGCTACACCTTC. V gene TRBV28 combines with J gene TRBJ1-2; unclear D gene. CDR3 size: 14 residues. The germline gives CDR1 MDHEN, CDR2 SYDVKM. V was shortened by 1 base and J by 6 bases, with 12 bases between the two germline ends.

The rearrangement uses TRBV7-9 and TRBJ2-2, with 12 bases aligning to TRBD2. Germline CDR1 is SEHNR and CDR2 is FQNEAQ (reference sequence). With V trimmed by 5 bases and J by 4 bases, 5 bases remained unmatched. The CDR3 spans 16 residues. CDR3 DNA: TGTGCCAGCAGCGAAAGACTAGCGGGAGCCACCGGGGAGCTGTTTTTT. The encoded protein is CASSERLAGATGELFF.